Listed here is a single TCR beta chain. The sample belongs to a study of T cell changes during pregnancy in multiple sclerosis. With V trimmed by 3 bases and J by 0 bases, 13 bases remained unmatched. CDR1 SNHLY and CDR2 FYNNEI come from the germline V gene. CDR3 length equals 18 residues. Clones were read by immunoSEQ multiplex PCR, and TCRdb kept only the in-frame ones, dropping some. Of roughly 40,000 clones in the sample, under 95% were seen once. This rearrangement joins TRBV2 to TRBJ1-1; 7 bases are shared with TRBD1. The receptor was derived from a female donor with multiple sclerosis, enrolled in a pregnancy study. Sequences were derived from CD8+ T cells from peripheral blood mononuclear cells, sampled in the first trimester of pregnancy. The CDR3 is CASSDIAGTDTMNTEAFF. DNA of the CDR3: TGTGCCAGCAGTGACATTGCCGGGACAGACACCATGAACACTGAAGCTTTCTTT.